The present entry profiles one TCR beta chain with its context. Its target antigen remains unknown. No much larger clone exists at a distance of one base, and base qualities are not known. The CDR3 regions of human TCRbeta chains were subjected to immunosequencing. Under the source paper's analysis protocol: Repertoire TCRs were matched against a reference library of SARS-CoV-2-specific TCRs generated with the MIRA antigen-specificity platform. Breadth was defined as the fraction of unique TCRs that were SARS-CoV-2-associated. Depth was defined as the fraction of total T cells that were SARS-CoV-2-associated. Using the MIRA data, every spike-specific TCR was mapped to the spike region that the TCR reacted to and assigned to either a CD4 or a CD8 class. Log10-transformed breadth and depth values were compared by one-way ANOVA with Sidak's multiple comparisons tests. TCRdb obtained this table from immuneACCESS and retained in-frame rearrangements with V and J assigned. These tables miss some clones; where compared with another copy, unresolved V genes account for less than half of the shortfall, and the remainder is unexplained. V and J calls and clone size are copied from that table; D and trimming were computed from the DNA. The sample profile shows 130,000 or so clones; roughly 87% of them were found once. The ten most abundant clones make up 8% to 10% of the sample.

This sample is part of a study of T cell responses to AZD1222 COVID-19 vaccine (dated by TCRdb to the early 2020s). Background for the entire study: A total of around 240 trial participants underwent TCR sequencing, of whom roughly 210 had received two doses of AZD1222 and 26 had received two doses of the MenACWY control vaccine. Trial participants were enrolled by age into subgroups of 18-55, 56-69 and 70-plus years, and about 150, 27 and 61 TCR-sequenced participants, respectively, were included in these subgroups.

The meaning of the sample's time point label: about 28 days (+/-7) after the second vaccine dose. AZD1222 recipients whose second dose came at about 4 weeks and those whose second dose came at about 12 weeks were combined into one group, since spike-specific TCR depth and breadth did not differ between the two schedules. Vaccinee samples came from UK trials COV001 and COV002, including a single-blind randomized controlled phase 2/3 trial of AZD1222 (ChAdOx1 nCoV-19) in healthy adults. For TCRbeta chain sequencing, PBMC samples from trial participants were taken at day 0 and at day 28 after the second dose. General study outcomes and caveats: Only five to seven AZD1222 recipients were SARS-CoV-2 seropositive at baseline, limiting conclusions about previously exposed vaccinees. Reportedly, almost half of the unique spike-specific TCRs recognized epitopes lying outside the regions that are mutated in the B.1.351 and B.1.1.7 variants. CD4 TCRs associated with the vaccine covered the entire spike protein, and the dominant responses were in regions 160-218 and 743-854. Most participants were white British and females outnumbered males, and the authors suggested that clonal diversity may have been underestimated. Spike-specific TCR breadth and depth rose significantly after two AZD1222 doses compared with day 0 and with MenACWY recipients. The 56-69-year group was small, and its depth increase did not reach significance, likely because of low power. Because no samples from the day 14 peak response were available, repertoires could be characterized only after the peak T cell response.

Specimen: peripheral blood, collected 28 days after the second AZD1222 dose. This receptor was taken from an adult who received the AZD1222 COVID-19 vaccine.

The DNA is as follows: TGTGCCACTACAGGCATCATGAACACTGAAGCTTTCTTT. It codes for CATTGIMNTEAFF. The chain was built from TRBV6-5 and TRBJ1-1, with a weak D call of TRBD1 (5 bases match). Sequences MNHEY (CDR1) and SVGAGI (CDR2) are obtained from the germline V gene. From the cysteine up to the phenylalanine, the CDR3 has a length of 13 residues. The only DNA kept is the CDR3, 39 bases in frame from the first base. A distance of 12 bases separates the germline ends of V and J, which lose 10 bases and 0 bases respectively.